The 24 T cell receptor beta chains in this list originate from one sample, sequenced in a study of beta chain features in type 1 diabetes. The isolated RNA, all of it, was reverse transcribed, so expressed TCRB transcripts were what got sequenced. Clones were sequenced by immunoSEQ multiplex PCR, and TCRdb holds only the in-frame ones, with some missing. The sample records roughly 300,000 clones, roughly 8% being singletons. The sequencing input was central memory CD4+ T cells from blood. These receptors all come from a young woman in good health.

The sample holds a few counts of this clone. The gene calls are TRBV7-2 and TRBJ1-3; D is possibly TRBD1 (5 bases). Germline-derived CDR1 and CDR2 are SGHTA and FQGNSA. Trimming removed 2 bases from V and 4 bases from J, with 12 bases in between. This CDR3 comprises 15 residues. CDR3 coding DNA: TGTGCCAGCAGCTTATCAGCAGGGTTGGGAAACACCATATATTTT. This translates into CASSLSAGLGNTIYF. Looking up the rest from reference TRBV7-2 and TRBJ1-3 gives the full variable domain: GAGVSQSPSNKVTEKGKDVELRCDPISGHTALYWYRQSLGQGLEFLIYFQGNSAPDKSGLPSDRFSAERTGGSVSTLTIQRTQQEDSAVYLCASSLSAGLGNTIYFGEGSWLTVV.

The V and J genes are TRBV29-1 and TRBJ2-4, with D unclear. The CDR3 extends over 12 amino acids. Germline V gene lookup returns CDR1 SQVTM and CDR2 ANQGSEA. V was trimmed by 4 bases and J by 0 bases, leaving 4 bases between them. The CDR3 DNA sequence: TGCAGCGTTGCGGAAGCCAAAAACATTCAGTACTTC. This sequence encodes CSVAEAKNIQYF.

This clone was counted a few times. The rearrangement links TRBV7-3 to TRBJ2-5; TRBD1 agrees at 10 bases. CDR3 length equals 14 residues. Unmatched junction bases numbered 5, after V lost 5 bases and J lost 5 bases. Germline V gene sequence: CDR1 SGHTA, CDR2 FQGTGA. CDR3 in DNA: TGTGCCAGCAGCCGCCAGGGACAGGGGGAGACCCAGTACTTC. This gives the protein CASSRQGQGETQYF.

This clone was counted only a few times. The V call is TRBV4-3, the J call TRBJ2-7, with D possibly called TRBD1 or TRBD2 (6 bases each). This CDR3 is built from 15 residues. Germline V gene lookup returns CDR1 LGHNA and CDR2 YSLEER. V was shortened by 0 bases and J by 6 bases, with 15 bases between the two germline ends. The chain's CDR3 is CASSQDRGGHFEQYF. CDR3 coding DNA: TGCGCCAGCAGCCAAGACAGGGGAGGTCACTTCGAGCAGTACTTC.

This clone was found a few times. This rearrangement joins TRBV11-2 to TRBJ2-3; D gene ambiguous. Trimming removed 5 bases at V and 4 bases at J, with 7 bases between. The CDR3 spans 12 residues. Germline CDR1 SGHAT, CDR2 FQNNGV. The CDR3 is CASSPSADTQYF. CDR3 sequence (DNA): TGTGCCAGCAGCCCATCGGCAGATACGCAGTATTTT.

In its sample, this clone was seen a few times. The chain carries TRBV5-4 and TRBJ2-4, with 7 bases that match TRBD1. There are 14 residues in the CDR3. Germline values: CDR1 SGHNT, CDR2 YYREEE (reference sequence). Losses at the gene ends were 4 bases for V and 2 bases for J; bases not matched to a gene: 3. The DNA of the CDR3 is TGTGCCAGCAGCCCAGGGGGACCCAAAAACATTCAGTACTTC. It codes for CASSPGGPKNIQYF.

The chain links TRBV7-2 to TRBJ2-1; D is unresolved. Per the germline V gene, CDR1 is SGHTA and CDR2 is FQGNSA. This CDR3 contains 12 residues. V shed 0 bases and J shed 9 bases, with 6 bases lying between them. CDR3 protein: CASSLAVGEQFF. CDR3 nucleotide sequence: TGTGCCAGCAGCTTAGCCGTTGGTGAGCAGTTCTTC.

V and J are TRBV9 and TRBJ2-3, with D possibly being TRBD2 (5 bases). V was pared by 4 bases and J by 2 bases, with 14 bases between. The CDR3 spans 15 residues. Germline CDR1 reads SGDLS; CDR2 reads YYNGEE. The CDR3 loop is CASSPTERYTDTQYF. The CDR3 DNA reads TGTGCCAGCAGCCCCACGGAGCGGTACACAGATACGCAGTATTTT.

This clone was counted between two and nine times. The chain uses TRBV11-2 and TRBJ2-1; 7 nucleotides agree with TRBD1. CDR3 size: 15 residues. Germline lookup yields CDR1 SGHAT and CDR2 FQNNGV. V was pared by 0 bases and J by 4 bases, with 3 bases of the junction left unmatched. The CDR3: CASSLEGTAYNEQFF. In DNA, the CDR3 is TGTGCCAGCAGCTTAGAGGGGACAGCGTACAATGAGCAGTTCTTC.

In its sample, this clone was seen a few times. The J gene is TRBJ2-1, the V gene TRBV7-2; D possibly corresponds to TRBD2 (6 bases). V dropped 5 bases and J dropped 2 bases, with 10 bases sitting between them. Per germline, CDR1 SGHTA and CDR2 FQGNSA. This CDR3 region has 14 residues. The CDR3 coding sequence is TGTGCCAGCAGCCCCGGCGGGACCTACAATGAGCAGTTCTTC. Amino acid sequence: CASSPGGTYNEQFF.

This clone was seen only a few times. The CDR3, as DNA: TGTGCCAGCAGCTTAGACTTCAACACTGAAGCTTTCTTT. It encodes CASSLDFNTEAFF. The chain has TRBV7-9 and TRBJ1-1; the D is unclear. CDR3 length: 13 amino acids. Looked up from germline, CDR1 is SEHNR and CDR2 is FQNEAQ (reference sequence). V dropped 1 base and J dropped 2 bases, with 5 bases sitting between them.

This clone has only a few counts. The gene calls are TRBV27 and TRBJ2-1; possible D gene TRBD1, 5 bases. This CDR3 contains 13 residues. The V gene lost 5 bases and the J gene lost 7 bases, with 12 bases spanning the gap. Germline lookup yields CDR1 MNHEY and CDR2 SMNVEV (reference sequence). CDR3 protein: CASSVDRRNEQFF. For the CDR3, the DNA is TGTGCCAGCAGTGTAGACAGACGAAATGAGCAGTTCTTC.

The chain has TRBV5-1 and TRBJ2-7; tentatively, D is TRBD1 or TRBD2 (5 bases each). The CDR3 spans 16 residues. Germline V gives CDR1 SGHRS, CDR2 YFSETQ. Trimming left V 3 bases short and J 7 bases short, with 23 bases between. CDR3 region: CASSSGRDLRVYEQYF. The CDR3 region has the DNA TGCGCCAGCAGCTCCGGACGGGACCTTCGGGTTTATGAGCAGTACTTC.

This clone was detected only a few times. This chain joins TRBV7-2 and TRBJ2-1, with D tentatively TRBD1 (6 bases). The germline CDR1 and CDR2 sequences are SGHTA and FQGNSA. Trimming took off 1 base at V and 10 bases at J, with 17 bases between the two ends. This CDR3 has 15 amino acids. The CDR3 loop reads CASSLGLGAWEEQFF. The CDR3 coding sequence is TGTGCCAGCAGCTTAGGACTGGGGGCTTGGGAGGAGCAGTTCTTC.

This clone occurred a few times. The CDR3 region has the DNA TGTGCCACCAGCGGGACTAGCGGGAGGGGTGAGCAGTTCTTC. This gives the protein CATSGTSGRGEQFF. This chain uses TRBV15 with TRBJ2-1, with 16 bases identical to TRBD2. Germline V lookup: CDR1 LNHNV, CDR2 YYDKDF (reference sequence). The CDR3 has 14 residues. Germline trimming cut 5 bases from V and 9 bases from J; bases unmatched to any gene: 1.

The chain is built from TRBV7-8 and TRBJ2-7, with TRBD1 identical over 8 bases. The CDR3 runs to 16 residues. CDR1 SGHVS and CDR2 FQNEAQ come from the germline V gene. Trimming took 1 base from V and 2 from J; bases not matched to a gene: 7. The chain's CDR3 is CASSLVPGQGTYEQYF. CDR3 coding DNA: TGTGCCAGCAGCTTAGTTCCTGGACAGGGTACCTACGAGCAGTACTTC.

This clone was observed a handful of times. The chain uses TRBV5-4 and TRBJ2-3, with TRBD2 identical over 12 bases. This CDR3 spans 16 amino acids. Germline assignment: CDR1 SGHNT and CDR2 YYREEE (reference sequence). After removal of 4 bases from V and 0 bases from J, the junction contained 3 bases not matched to a gene. Here the CDR3 reads CASSRGLAGSTDTQYF. The CDR3 DNA reads TGTGCCAGCAGCCGAGGACTAGCGGGAAGCACAGATACGCAGTATTTT.

This clone was observed a few times. The rearrangement uses TRBV5-1 and TRBJ2-5; D is perhaps TRBD1 or TRBD2 (5 bases each). The CDR3 has 14 amino acids. Looked up from germline, CDR1 is SGHRS and CDR2 is YFSETQ. V dropped 3 bases and J dropped 5 bases, with 14 bases sitting between them. The CDR3 sequence is CASSSGPIGETQYF. CDR3 nucleotide sequence: TGCGCCAGCAGCTCGGGGCCCATTGGGGAGACCCAGTACTTC.

The rearrangement links TRBV4-3 to TRBJ2-1; TRBD2 matches at 9 bases. Trimming cost V 3 bases and J 7 bases; bases outside gene matches: 13. CDR3 length: 17 residues. Germline CDR1 and CDR2: LGHNA and YSLEER. The CDR3 nucleotides are TGCGCCAGCAGCCAGGTCCCCGGGGGGCTAGCGGGAAATGAGCAGTTCTTC. Protein product: CASSQVPGGLAGNEQFF.

This clone appeared a few times. The CDR3 loop reads CASSLGAAGRSYEQYF. The CDR3 nucleotides are TGTGCCAGCAGCTTAGGGGCGGCGGGACGATCCTACGAGCAGTACTTC. V is TRBV7-2 and J is TRBJ2-7, with a possible D match to TRBD2 (6 bases). The germline V gene has CDR1 SGHTA and CDR2 FQGNSA. The CDR3 runs to 16 residues. V gave up 1 base and J gave up 1 base, with 14 bases separating them.

This clone was observed once. This chain joins TRBV6-5 and TRBJ2-3; the match to TRBD1 covers 7 bases. The CDR3 is made up of 15 amino acids. V lost 5 bases, J lost 2 bases, and 7 bases stayed unmatched. The germline V gene encodes CDR1 MNHEY and CDR2 SVGAGI. This CDR3 is CASSTQQGTTDTQYF. CDR3 bases: TGTGCCAGCAGTACCCAACAGGGGACCACAGATACGCAGTATTTT.

The chain uses TRBV27 and TRBJ2-7; tentative D call: TRBD2 (6 bases). Germline V CDR1 and CDR2: MNHEY, SMNVEV (reference sequence). V was cut by 3 bases and J by 3 bases, with 12 bases left in between. This CDR3 region has 14 residues. The CDR3 protein is CASSFQGLSYEQYF. CDR3 nucleotide sequence: TGTGCCAGCAGTTTCCAGGGACTTAGCTACGAGCAGTACTTC.

The V and J genes are TRBV27 and TRBJ1-5; no clear D gene. V lost 5 bases and J lost 5, with 10 bases in between. This CDR3 has 13 amino acids. Germline values: CDR1 MNHEY, CDR2 SMNVEV (reference sequence). CDR3 coding DNA: TGTGCCAGCAGTCCTGCGAGAGATCAGCCCCAGCATTTT. Translation: CASSPARDQPQHF.

There are a few counts of this clone. V usage is TRBV5-1 and J usage is TRBJ1-2, with D possibly matching TRBD1 (5 bases). This CDR3 has 13 residues. Germline loops: CDR1 SGHRS, CDR2 YFSETQ. Deletions cut 4 bases from V and 4 bases from J, with 11 bases between. The CDR3 is CASSPDKSYGYTF. CDR3 DNA sequence: TGCGCCAGCAGCCCGGACAAGAGCTATGGCTACACCTTC.